The clone carrying this T cell receptor beta chain was picked up one time. Its antigen is not identified. A process of 5'RACE template switching, which added a universal primer site and UMIs, was used to make TCR cDNA. TCRdb called the 5' RACE reads again in MiXCR, with one record for every CDR3 protein. The sample records approximately 600,000 distinct CDR3 sequences, over 9% being singletons. The CDR3 runs 16 residues. CDR1 and CDR2 (germline): DFQATT, SNEGSKA (reference sequence). V lost 1 base to trimming and J lost 1 base; unmatched junction nucleotides: 4. The data are from a study of T cells after yellow fever vaccination. Study-wide results and caveats: Re-detected after boosting: most primary clones, more than 95% of CD4 and about 90% of CD8. FACS-sorted repertoires might harbor abundant contaminating clonotypes from the bulk population.

V is TRBV20-1 and J is TRBJ2-7; TRBD2 matches 13 bases. The input for sequencing was PBMCs, taken on the day of the yellow fever booster vaccination. The clonotype comes from a man under 40 who received the YFV17D yellow fever vaccine. The CDR3 nucleotides read TGCAGTGCTAGAGCCGGGACTAGCGGGATTTCCTACGAGCAGTACTTC. Protein: CSARAGTSGISYEQYF.